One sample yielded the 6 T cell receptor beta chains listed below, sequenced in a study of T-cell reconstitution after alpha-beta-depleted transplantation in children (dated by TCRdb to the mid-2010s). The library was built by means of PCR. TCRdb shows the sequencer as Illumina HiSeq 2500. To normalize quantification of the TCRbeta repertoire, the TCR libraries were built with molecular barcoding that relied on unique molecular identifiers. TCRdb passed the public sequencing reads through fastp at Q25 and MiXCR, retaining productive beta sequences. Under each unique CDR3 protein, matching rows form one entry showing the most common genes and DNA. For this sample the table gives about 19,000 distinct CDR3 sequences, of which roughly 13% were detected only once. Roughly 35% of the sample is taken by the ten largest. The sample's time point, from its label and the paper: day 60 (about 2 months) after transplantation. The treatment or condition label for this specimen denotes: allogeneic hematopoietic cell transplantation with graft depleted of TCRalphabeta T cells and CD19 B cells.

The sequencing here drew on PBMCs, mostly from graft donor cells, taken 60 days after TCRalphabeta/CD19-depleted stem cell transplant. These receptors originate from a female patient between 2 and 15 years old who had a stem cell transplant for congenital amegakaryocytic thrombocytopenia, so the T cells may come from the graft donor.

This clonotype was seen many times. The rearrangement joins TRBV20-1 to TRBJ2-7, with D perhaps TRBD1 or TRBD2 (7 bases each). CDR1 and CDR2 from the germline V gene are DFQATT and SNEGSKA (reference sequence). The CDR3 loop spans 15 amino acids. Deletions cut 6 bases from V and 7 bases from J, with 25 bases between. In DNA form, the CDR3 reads TGCAGTGCCCAGGGGGGGGAGAGGGCCGACGAGGAGCAGTACTTC. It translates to CSAQGGERADEEQYF.

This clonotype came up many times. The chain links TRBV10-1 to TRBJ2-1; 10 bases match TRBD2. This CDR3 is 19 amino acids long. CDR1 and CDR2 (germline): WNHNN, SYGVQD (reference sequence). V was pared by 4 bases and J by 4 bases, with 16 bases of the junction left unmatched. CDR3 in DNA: TGCGCCAGCAGTGTCCTAACGGGGCTAGCGGGAGAGGGGTACAATGAGCAGTTCTTC. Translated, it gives CASSVLTGLAGEGYNEQFF.

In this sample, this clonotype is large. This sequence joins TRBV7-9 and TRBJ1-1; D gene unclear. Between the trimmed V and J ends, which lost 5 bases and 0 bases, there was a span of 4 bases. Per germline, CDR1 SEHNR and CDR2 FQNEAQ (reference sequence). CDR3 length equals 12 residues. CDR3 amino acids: CASSVMNTEAFF. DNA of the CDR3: TGTGCCAGCAGCGTCATGAACACTGAAGCTTTCTTT.

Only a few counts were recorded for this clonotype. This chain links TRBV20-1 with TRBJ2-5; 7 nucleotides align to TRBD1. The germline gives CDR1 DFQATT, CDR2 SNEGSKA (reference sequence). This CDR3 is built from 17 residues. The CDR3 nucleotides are TGCAGCGTCGGGACAGTTACATTTGCCTCGTATGGTGAGACCCAGTACTTC. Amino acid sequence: CSVGTVTFASYGETQYF.

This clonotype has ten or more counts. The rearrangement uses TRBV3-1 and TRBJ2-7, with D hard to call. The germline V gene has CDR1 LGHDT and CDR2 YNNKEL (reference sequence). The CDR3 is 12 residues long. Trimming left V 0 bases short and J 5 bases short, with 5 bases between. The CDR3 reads CASSQDSHEQYF. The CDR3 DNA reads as TGTGCCAGCAGCCAAGATTCCCACGAGCAGTACTTC.

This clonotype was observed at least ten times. The CDR3 DNA follows: TGTGCCATCAGTGTGAGGGAAGTGGACACTGAAGCTTTCTTT. Its protein product is CAISVREVDTEAFF. J is TRBJ1-1 and V is TRBV10-3; D remains unclear. V lost 4 bases and J 3 bases, leaving 12 bases between the germline ends. CDR3 length: 14 amino acids. Looked up from germline, CDR1 is ENHRY and CDR2 is SYGVKD.